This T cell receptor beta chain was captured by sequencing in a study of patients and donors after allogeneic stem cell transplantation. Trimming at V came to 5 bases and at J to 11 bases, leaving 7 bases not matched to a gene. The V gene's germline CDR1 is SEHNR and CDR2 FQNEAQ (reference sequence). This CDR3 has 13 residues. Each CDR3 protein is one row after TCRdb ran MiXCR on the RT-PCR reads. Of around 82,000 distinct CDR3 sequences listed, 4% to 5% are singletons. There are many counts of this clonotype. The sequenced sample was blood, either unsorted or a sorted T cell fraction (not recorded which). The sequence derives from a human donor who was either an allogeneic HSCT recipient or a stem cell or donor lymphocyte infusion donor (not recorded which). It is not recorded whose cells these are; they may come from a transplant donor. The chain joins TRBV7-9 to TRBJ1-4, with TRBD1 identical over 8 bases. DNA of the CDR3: TGTGCCAGCAGCCTAAGACAGGGGAGGAAACTGTTTTTT. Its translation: CASSLRQGRKLFF.